The sequence of this T cell receptor (beta chain) was determined in a study of blood T cell repertoires in COVID-19. For the study at large: Acute and convalescent COVID-19 specimens originated in the United States, Italy and Spain. Sources were T cells, B-cell-depleted T cells, or PBMCs; the material itself was cDNA or gDNA.

In the original processing: Amplification with reference gene primers provided the estimates of nucleated cell counts. This table comes from immunoSEQ multiplex PCR, and its TCRdb copy is limited to in-frame clones, with some not included. The V and J calls and clone size are taken from that table; D and trimming were inferred from the DNA. This sample has under 250,000 clones; around four fifths occur once, and the top ten carry 5.1%. Unmatched junction bases numbered 8, after V lost 10 bases and J lost 3 bases. Germline V gene sequence: CDR1 WNHNN, CDR2 SYGVQD (reference sequence). There are 14 residues in the CDR3.

The specimen sequenced was peripheral blood. V usage is TRBV10-1 and J usage is TRBJ2-4; 8 nucleotides match TRBD2. The clonotype was recovered from a woman aged 55-70 years who had recovered from COVID-19. The CDR3 nucleotides read TGCGCCATCGCGGGGGGCCGATTCAAAAACATTCAGTACTTC. This gives the protein CAIAGGRFKNIQYF.